This T cell receptor beta chain was found in a study of T cell clonotyping in hematopoietic cell transplantation (dated by TCRdb to the early 2020s). With regard to the full study: A total of about 140 blood samples were gathered in the study from approximately 32 consecutive transplant recipients along with their related donors. Patients were recruited between late 2015 and early 2017 and followed until late 2020 or death. Overall study outcomes, separate from this receptor: Donor and pretransplant recipient Inverse Simpson Index values predicted broader posttransplant TCR repertoire diversity. Recipient repertoires showed only a small fraction of overlap with donor repertoires, and over 95% appeared de novo at the given depth. Sample size was limited, and cells were not sorted, so CD4 and CD8 repertoire contributions could not be separated. A decrease in recipient TCR diversity was observed after transplant, and a progressive increase in pathologically expanded clonotypes was seen from day 30 to day 180.

Concerning this clone: Its antigen specificity is not known. One base away there is no much larger clone; base qualities are not given.

The immunoSEQ assay, a bias-controlled multiplex PCR using V- and J-specific primers, was used to amplify TCR beta CDR3 regions from genomic DNA. A proprietary barcode and Illumina adapter sequences were added to the CDR3 amplicons in a second PCR step. CDR3 libraries were sequenced on an Illumina MiSeq instrument. The authors processed their data as follows. Export and quality control were done with immunoSEQ Analyzer 3.0, while downstream analyses used R Bioconductor and Immunarch. Only productive rearrangements within the normalized downsampled data set were used in the calculation of repertoire metrics. In the normalized cohort, a clonotype counted as pathologically expanded if the clonotype was larger than 5 templates. The Inverse Simpson Index was used to measure repertoire diversity. CMV-specificity analyses were carried out on the non-normalized data set to capture all clonotypes. Here the immuneACCESS table is served through TCRdb, limited to in-frame sequences with V and J called. Missing clones are a known gap in these copies; in checked studies unresolved V genes cover under half, and the rest lacks a known reason. The V and J calls and clone size come from that table; D and trimming were worked out from the DNA. This sample comprises 2,600 or so clones, over 70% of them detected only once. The ten largest clones add up to roughly 34% of the sample.

The time point label on this specimen signifies: 180 days after allo-HCT. Recipient blood was collected about 28 days before transplant and at days 30, 100 and 180 after transplant. Using Nuclei Lysis Solution, genomic DNA was extracted from unfractionated peripheral blood mononuclear cells that were either fresh or cryopreserved. Source: peripheral blood mononuclear cells, taken 180 days after allogeneic stem cell transplant. The clonotype comes from a male patient aged 55 to 69 who had an allogeneic stem cell transplant, so T cells may come from the graft donor. Some clones in this sample may be carry-over from other donors' samples.

The sequence in DNA is TGTGCCAGCAGTCTAATAGCGGGAGCAAACGAGCAGTACTTC. Translated, it gives CASSLIAGANEQYF. Here the chain combines TRBV7-2 and TRBJ2-7; 9 bases in the middle match TRBD2. CDR1 SGHTA and CDR2 FQGNSA were looked up in the germline V gene. The CDR3 goes from the cysteine to the phenylalanine over 14 residues. CDR3 DNA only is kept here, 42 bases in frame from base 1. V is pruned by 6 bases and J by 5 bases, leaving 8 bases of the junction without a gene match.